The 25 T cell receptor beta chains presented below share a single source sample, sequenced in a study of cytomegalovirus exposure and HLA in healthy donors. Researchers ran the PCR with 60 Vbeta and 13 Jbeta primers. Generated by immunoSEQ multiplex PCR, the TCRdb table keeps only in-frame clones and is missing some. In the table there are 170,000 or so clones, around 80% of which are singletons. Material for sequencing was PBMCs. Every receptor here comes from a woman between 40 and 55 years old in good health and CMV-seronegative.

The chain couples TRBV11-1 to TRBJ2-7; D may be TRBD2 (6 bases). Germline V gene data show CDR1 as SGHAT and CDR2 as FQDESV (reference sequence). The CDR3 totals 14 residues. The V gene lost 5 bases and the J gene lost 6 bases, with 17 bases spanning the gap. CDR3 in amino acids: CASSPTRTYSEQYF. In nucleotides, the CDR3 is TGTGCCAGCAGCCCGACTAGGACCTACAGCGAGCAGTACTTC.

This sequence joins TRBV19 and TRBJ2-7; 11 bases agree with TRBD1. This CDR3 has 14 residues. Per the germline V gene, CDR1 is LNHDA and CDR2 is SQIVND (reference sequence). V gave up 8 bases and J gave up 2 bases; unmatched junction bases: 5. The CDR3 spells CASEDRGQPYEQYF. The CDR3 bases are TGTGCCAGTGAGGACAGGGGGCAACCCTACGAGCAGTACTTC.

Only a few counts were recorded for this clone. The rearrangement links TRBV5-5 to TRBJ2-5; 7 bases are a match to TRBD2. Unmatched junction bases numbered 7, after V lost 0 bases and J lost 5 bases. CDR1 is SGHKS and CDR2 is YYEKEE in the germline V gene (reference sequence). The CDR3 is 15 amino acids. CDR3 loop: CASSLVGREGETQYF. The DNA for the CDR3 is TGTGCCAGCAGCTTGGTGGGTAGGGAGGGGGAGACCCAGTACTTC.

The CDR3 region is CASSSRNRGYNEQFF. DNA of the CDR3: TGCGCCAGCAGTTCCCGCAACAGGGGATACAATGAGCAGTTCTTC. The chain couples TRBV5-1 to TRBJ2-1, with 7 bases fitting TRBD1. CDR3 length equals 15 residues. CDR1 and CDR2 from the germline V gene are SGHRS and YFSETQ. Losses at the gene ends were 5 bases for V and 4 bases for J; bases not matched to a gene: 9.

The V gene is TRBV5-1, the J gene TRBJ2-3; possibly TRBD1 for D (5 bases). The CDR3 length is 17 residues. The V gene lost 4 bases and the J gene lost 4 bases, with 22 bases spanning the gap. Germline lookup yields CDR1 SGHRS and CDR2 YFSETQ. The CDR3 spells CASSTDNEGEWADTQYF. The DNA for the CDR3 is TGCGCCAGCAGCACAGATAATGAAGGGGAATGGGCAGATACGCAGTATTTT.

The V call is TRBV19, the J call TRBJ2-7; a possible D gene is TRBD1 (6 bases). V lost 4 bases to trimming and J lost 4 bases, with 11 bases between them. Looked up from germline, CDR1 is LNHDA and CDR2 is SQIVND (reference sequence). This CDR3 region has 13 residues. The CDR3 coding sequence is TGTGCCAGTAGTAGGGCAGGGGTGTACGAGCAGTACTTC. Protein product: CASSRAGVYEQYF.

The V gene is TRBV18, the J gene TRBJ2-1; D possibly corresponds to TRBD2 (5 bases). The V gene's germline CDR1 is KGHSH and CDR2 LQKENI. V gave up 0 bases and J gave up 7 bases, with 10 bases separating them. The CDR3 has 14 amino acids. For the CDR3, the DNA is TGTGCCAGCTCACCACCGAGTTCGGGGAATGAGCAGTTCTTC. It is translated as CASSPPSSGNEQFF.

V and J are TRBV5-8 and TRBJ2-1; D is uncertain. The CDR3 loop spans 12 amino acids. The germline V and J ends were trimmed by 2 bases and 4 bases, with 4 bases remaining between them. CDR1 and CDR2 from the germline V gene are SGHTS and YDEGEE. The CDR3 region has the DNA TGTGCCAGCAGCTTTCAGTACAATGAGCAGTTCTTC. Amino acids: CASSFQYNEQFF.

The CDR3 region has the DNA TGCAGCGTTGATCAGGGGGTGAACACTGAAGCTTTCTTT. Residues: CSVDQGVNTEAFF. The chain recombines TRBV29-1 with TRBJ1-1; 7 bases match TRBD1. Germline V lookup: CDR1 SQVTM, CDR2 ANQGSEA. After removal of 3 bases from V and 0 bases from J, the junction contained 1 base not matched to a gene. The CDR3 contains 13 residues.

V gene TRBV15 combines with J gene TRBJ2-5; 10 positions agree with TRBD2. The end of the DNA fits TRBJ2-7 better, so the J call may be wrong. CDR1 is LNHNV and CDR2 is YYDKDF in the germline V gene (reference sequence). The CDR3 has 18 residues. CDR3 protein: CATSRDSPTSGFPYEQYF. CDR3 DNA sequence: TGTGCCACCAGCAGAGATTCTCCGACTAGCGGGTTTCCGTACGAGCAGTACTTC.

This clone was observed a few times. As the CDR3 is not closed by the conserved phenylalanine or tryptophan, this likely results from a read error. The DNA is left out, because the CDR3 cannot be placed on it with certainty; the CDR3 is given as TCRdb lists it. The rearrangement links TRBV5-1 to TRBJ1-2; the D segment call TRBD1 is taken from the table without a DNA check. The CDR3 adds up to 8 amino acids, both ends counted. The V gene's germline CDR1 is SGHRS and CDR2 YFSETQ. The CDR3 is CASSSTGG.

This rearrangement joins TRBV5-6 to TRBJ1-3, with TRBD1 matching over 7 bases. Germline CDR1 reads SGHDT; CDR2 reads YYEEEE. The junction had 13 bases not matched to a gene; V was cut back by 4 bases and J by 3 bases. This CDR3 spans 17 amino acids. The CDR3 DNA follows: TGTGCCAGCAGCCGAAACCGGGACAGCGCTTTTGGAAACACCATATATTTT. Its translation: CASSRNRDSAFGNTIYF.

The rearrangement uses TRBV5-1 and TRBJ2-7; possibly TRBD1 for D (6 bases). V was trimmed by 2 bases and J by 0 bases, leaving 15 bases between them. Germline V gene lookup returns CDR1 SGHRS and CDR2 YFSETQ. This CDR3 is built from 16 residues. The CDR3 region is CASSFPGTPGSYEQYF. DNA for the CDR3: TGCGCCAGCAGCTTCCCCGGGACACCTGGCTCCTACGAGCAGTACTTC.

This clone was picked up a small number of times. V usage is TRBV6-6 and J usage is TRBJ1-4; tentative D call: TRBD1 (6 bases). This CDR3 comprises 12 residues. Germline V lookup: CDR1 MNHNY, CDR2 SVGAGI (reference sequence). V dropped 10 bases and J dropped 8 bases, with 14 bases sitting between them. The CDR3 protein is CATGGPEEKLFF. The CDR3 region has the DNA TGTGCCACCGGGGGGCCAGAGGAAAAACTGTTTTTT.

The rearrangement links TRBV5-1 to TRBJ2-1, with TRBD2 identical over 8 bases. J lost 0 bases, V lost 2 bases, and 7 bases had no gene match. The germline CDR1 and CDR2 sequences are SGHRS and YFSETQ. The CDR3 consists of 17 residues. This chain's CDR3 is CASSFFGGGSSYNEQFF. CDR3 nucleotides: TGCGCCAGCAGCTTCTTCGGCGGGGGGTCCTCCTACAATGAGCAGTTCTTC.

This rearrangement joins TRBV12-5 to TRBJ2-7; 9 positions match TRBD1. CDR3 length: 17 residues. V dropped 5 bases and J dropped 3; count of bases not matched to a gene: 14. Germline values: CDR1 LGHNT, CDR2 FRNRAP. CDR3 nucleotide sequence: TGTGCTAGTGGTCTTGACCCCTCGGGACAGGGATTCTACGAGCAGTACTTC. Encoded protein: CASGLDPSGQGFYEQYF.

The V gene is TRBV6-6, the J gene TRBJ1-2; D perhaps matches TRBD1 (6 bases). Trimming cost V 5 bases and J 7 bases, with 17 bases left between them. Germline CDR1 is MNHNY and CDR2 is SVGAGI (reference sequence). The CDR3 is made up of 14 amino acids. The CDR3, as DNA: TGTGCCAGCAGTCGAAAACAGGGTAGTGGTGGCTACACCTTC. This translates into CASSRKQGSGGYTF.

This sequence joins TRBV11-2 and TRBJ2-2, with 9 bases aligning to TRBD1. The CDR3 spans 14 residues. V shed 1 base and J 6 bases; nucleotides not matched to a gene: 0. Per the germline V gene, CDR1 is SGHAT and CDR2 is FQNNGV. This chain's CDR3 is CASSLGQGAGELFF. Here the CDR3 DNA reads TGTGCCAGCAGCTTAGGACAGGGGGCCGGGGAGCTGTTTTTT. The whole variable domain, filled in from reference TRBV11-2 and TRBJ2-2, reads EAGVAQSPRYKIIEKRQSVAFWCNPISGHATLYWYQQILGQGPKLLIQFQNNGVVDDSQLPKDRFSAERLKGVDSTLKIQPAKLEDSAVYLCASSLGQGAGELFFGEGSRLTVL.

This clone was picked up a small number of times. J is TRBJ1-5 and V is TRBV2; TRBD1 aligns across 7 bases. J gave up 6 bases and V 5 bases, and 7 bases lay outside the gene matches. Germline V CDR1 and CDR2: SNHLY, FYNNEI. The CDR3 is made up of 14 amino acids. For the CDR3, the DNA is TGTGCCAGCAGTAGACAGGGTATGGGTCAGCCCCAGCATTTT. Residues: CASSRQGMGQPQHF.

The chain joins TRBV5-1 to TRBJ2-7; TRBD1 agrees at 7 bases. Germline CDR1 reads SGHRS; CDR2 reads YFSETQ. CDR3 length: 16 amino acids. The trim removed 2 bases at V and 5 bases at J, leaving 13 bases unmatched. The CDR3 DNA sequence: TGCGCCAGCAGCTTCTTGCGAACAGGGGTCGGCGACGAGCAGTACTTC. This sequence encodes CASSFLRTGVGDEQYF. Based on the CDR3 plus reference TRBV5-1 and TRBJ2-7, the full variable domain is KAGVTQTPRYLIKTRGQQVTLSCSPISGHRSVSWYQQTPGQGLQFLFEYFSETQRNKGNFPGRFSGRQFSNSRSEMNVSTLELGDSALYLCASSFLRTGVGDEQYFGPGTRLTVT.

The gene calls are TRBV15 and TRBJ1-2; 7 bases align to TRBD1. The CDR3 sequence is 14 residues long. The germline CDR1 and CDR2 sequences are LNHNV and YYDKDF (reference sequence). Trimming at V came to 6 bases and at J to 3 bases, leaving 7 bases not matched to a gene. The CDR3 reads CATSLRGPDYGYTF. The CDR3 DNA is TGTGCCACCAGTCTGAGGGGGCCTGACTATGGCTACACCTTC.

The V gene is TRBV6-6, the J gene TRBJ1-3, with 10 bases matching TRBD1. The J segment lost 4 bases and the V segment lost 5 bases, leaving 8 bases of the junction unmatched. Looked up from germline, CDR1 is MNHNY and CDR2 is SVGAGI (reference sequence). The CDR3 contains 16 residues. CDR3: CASSPRQGARGNTIYF. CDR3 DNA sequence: TGTGCCAGCAGTCCCAGACAGGGGGCTAGAGGAAACACCATATATTTT.

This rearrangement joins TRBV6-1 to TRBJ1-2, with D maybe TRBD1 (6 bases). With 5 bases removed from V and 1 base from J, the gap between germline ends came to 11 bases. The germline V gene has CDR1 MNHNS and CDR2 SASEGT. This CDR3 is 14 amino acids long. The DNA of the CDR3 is TGTGCCAGCAGTCTCACAGGGCTTAACTATGGCTACACCTTC. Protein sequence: CASSLTGLNYGYTF.

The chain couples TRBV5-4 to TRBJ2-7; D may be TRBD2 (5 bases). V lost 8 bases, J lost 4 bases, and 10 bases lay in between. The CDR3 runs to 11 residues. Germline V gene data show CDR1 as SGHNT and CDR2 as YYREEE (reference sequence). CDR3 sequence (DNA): TGTGCCAGACCTCGAGGGTACGAGCAGTACTTC. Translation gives CARPRGYEQYF. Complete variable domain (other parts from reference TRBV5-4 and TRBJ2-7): ETGVTQSPTHLIKTRGQQVTLRCSSQSGHNTVSWYQQALGQGPQFIFQYYREEENGRGNFPPRFSGLQFPNYSSELNVNALELDDSALYLCARPRGYEQYFGPGTRLTVT.

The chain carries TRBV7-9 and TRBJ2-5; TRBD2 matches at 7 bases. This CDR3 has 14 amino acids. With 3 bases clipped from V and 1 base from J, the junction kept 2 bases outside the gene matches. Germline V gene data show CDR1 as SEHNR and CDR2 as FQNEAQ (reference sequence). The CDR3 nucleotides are TGTGCCAGCAGCTTTACGGGGGGCCAAGAGACCCAGTACTTC. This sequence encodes CASSFTGGQETQYF.